This T cell receptor beta chain was found in a study of identical twins. This clonotype has more than one count but fewer than ten. TCRdb redid the calling of the 5' RACE reads with MiXCR, one entry per CDR3 protein. This table holds 510,000 or so distinct CDR3 sequences, roughly 15% found once. Trimming left V 1 base short and J 7 bases short, with 7 bases between. This CDR3 comprises 11 residues. Per germline, CDR1 SQVTM and CDR2 ANQGSEA. The same specimen was also included in a second study, on yellow fever vaccine responses in identical twins. That paper states: Vaccine T cell responses of twins reportedly seemed partly convergent and partly personalized.

Sequencing input: CD4+ T cells sorted from blood. The chain links TRBV29-1 to TRBJ1-2, with TRBD1 as a possible D gene (6 bases). The clonotype originates from a woman aged 18-29 years in good health. The CDR3 loop is CSVEAGAGYTF. For the CDR3, the DNA is TGCAGCGTTGAAGCAGGGGCTGGCTACACCTTC.